This entry features one TCR beta chain sequence. Antigen: not known. These data come from a study of T cells in narcolepsy. Across the study: Healthy controls were enrolled alongside patients with narcolepsy type 1 or type 2.

Trimming removed 5 bases from V and 0 bases from J, with 15 bases in between. CDR3 length equals 16 residues. CDR1 and CDR2 from the germline V gene are SGHTA and FQGNSA. Generated by immunoSEQ multiplex PCR, the TCRdb table keeps only in-frame clones and is missing some. The data show 25,000 to 35,000 clones, about four fifths seen once. General study results and limits: Autoreactive clone sequences were missing from some blood memory CD4+ repertoires. Comparing one patient's CSF and blood CD4+ clonotypes highlighted HCRT- and TRIB2-specific autoreactive clonotypes. Blood of same and different patients, but not healthy controls, reportedly held recurring autoreactive clonotypes.

Sequences were obtained from CD45RA- memory CD4+ T cells from PBMCs. The TCR originated in a human donor with narcolepsy. The chain joins TRBV7-2 to TRBJ2-3, with TRBD2 as a possible D gene (6 bases). This chain's CDR3 is CASSLVADPSTDTQYF. CDR3 sequence (DNA): TGTGCCAGCAGCCTCGTAGCGGATCCTAGCACAGATACGCAGTATTTT.